A single sample is the source of the 11 T cell receptor beta chains below, sequenced in a study of T cell responses to AZD1222 COVID-19 vaccine. Libraries were prepared by immunoSEQ multiplex PCR; TCRdb keeps only in-frame clonotypes and omits some of them. The sample lists roughly 200,000 clones; around 94% were seen once. Specimen: peripheral blood, collected 28 days after the second dose of the MenACWY control vaccine. The receptors come from an adult who received the MenACWY meningococcal vaccine as a control.

The chain has TRBV28 and TRBJ1-2; 12 positions match TRBD1. CDR1 is MDHEN and CDR2 is SYDVKM in the germline V gene. V shed 4 bases, J shed 8 bases, and the junction held 8 bases outside the gene matches. There are 15 residues in the CDR3. The CDR3 spells CASSSSGTGGEGYTF. The CDR3 coding sequence is TGTGCCAGCAGTTCATCCGGGACAGGGGGCGAGGGCTACACCTTC.

The chain recombines TRBV6-2 or TRBV6-3 with TRBJ1-2; 7 positions agree with TRBD1. The V gene's germline CDR1 is MNHEY and CDR2 SVGEGT. This CDR3 is 16 amino acids long. V gave up 6 bases and J gave up 4 bases; unmatched junction bases: 14. CDR3 in DNA: TGTGCCAGCAGCTCCTCGGAAGGGGGCGCAGGCTATGGCTACACCTTC. Translation gives CASSSSEGGAGYGYTF.

The chain has TRBV28 and TRBJ2-7, with TRBD2 matching 11 bases. Looked up from germline, CDR1 is MDHEN and CDR2 is SYDVKM. This CDR3 has 15 residues. V gave up 2 bases and J gave up 3 bases; unmatched junction bases: 3. The CDR3 region is CASSLRLAGRYEQYF. The CDR3 region has the DNA TGTGCCAGCAGTTTAAGACTAGCGGGACGCTACGAGCAGTACTTC.

The chain recombines TRBV14 with TRBJ2-5, with D perhaps being TRBD1 or TRBD2 (5 bases each). CDR3 length: 16 amino acids. The ends were cut back, 1 base at V and 5 bases at J, with 17 bases in the middle. The germline V gene has CDR1 SGHDN and CDR2 FVKESK. The CDR3 is CASSQARVGTRETQYF. The CDR3, as DNA: TGTGCCAGCAGCCAAGCACGAGTGGGGACCCGGGAGACCCAGTACTTC.

The rearrangement uses TRBV7-9 and TRBJ2-3; tentatively, D is TRBD2 (6 bases). V dropped 6 bases and J dropped 0 bases, with 13 bases sitting between them. CDR1 SEHNR and CDR2 FQNEAQ come from the germline V gene (reference sequence). The CDR3 totals 15 residues. This CDR3 is CASRSEGRSTDTQYF. The CDR3 nucleotides are TGTGCCAGCAGGTCGGAGGGCAGGAGCACAGATACGCAGTATTTT.

The genes are TRBV5-1 and TRBJ1-4; D call uncertain. In germline, CDR1 is SGHRS, CDR2 YFSETQ. CDR3 length equals 16 residues. Trimming shortened V by 4 bases and J by 0 bases, and 13 bases separated the two germline ends. The CDR3 region has the DNA TGCGCCAGCAGCCGTTGGGGAGAGCCAACTAATGAAAAACTGTTTTTT. Amino acids: CASSRWGEPTNEKLFF.

The V and J genes are TRBV7-2 and TRBJ2-1, with 7 bases that match TRBD1. Germline CDR1 is SGHTA and CDR2 is FQGNSA. This CDR3 is 15 amino acids long. V lost 1 base to trimming and J lost 3 bases; unmatched junction nucleotides: 3. CDR3 bases: TGTGCCAGCAGCTTAGGTCCAGGGGGCTACAATGAGCAGTTCTTC. It translates to CASSLGPGGYNEQFF.

The V call is TRBV28, the J call TRBJ2-7; TRBD2 might be the D (6 bases). V was clipped by 7 bases and J by 3 bases, with 16 bases between them. The V gene's germline CDR1 is MDHEN and CDR2 SYDVKM. The CDR3 runs to 14 residues. CDR3 sequence: CASKIGGTLYEQYF. In nucleotides, the CDR3 is TGTGCCAGCAAGATTGGGGGGACCCTCTACGAGCAGTACTTC. Filled out from reference TRBV28 and TRBJ2-7, the complete variable domain reads DVKVTQSSRYLVKRTGEKVFLECVQDMDHENMFWYRQDPGLGLRLIYFSYDVKMKEKGDIPEGYSVSREKKERFSLILESASTNQTSMYLCASKIGGTLYEQYFGPGTRLTVT.

The gene calls are TRBV6-1 and TRBJ2-1; 10 bases agree with TRBD2. The CDR3 sequence is 18 residues long. Losses at the gene ends were 2 bases for V and 6 bases for J; bases not matched to a gene: 13. From germline, CDR1 is MNHNS and CDR2 SASEGT. Here the CDR3 DNA reads TGTGCCAGCAGTGAACTGCCTAGCGGGGGACTTGGGGGCAATGAGCAGTTCTTC. Amino acid sequence: CASSELPSGGLGGNEQFF.

The chain is built from TRBV6-2 or TRBV6-3 and TRBJ2-1; D is unresolved. Trimming cost V 5 bases and J 6 bases, with 17 bases left between them. The CDR3 is 15 residues long. CDR1 and CDR2 (germline): MNHEY, SVGEGT. The DNA for the CDR3 is TGTGCCAGCAGTGCCGGGCTAGGGCTCTTCAATGAGCAGTTCTTC. This sequence encodes CASSAGLGLFNEQFF.

V is TRBV5-1 and J is TRBJ1-2, with D possibly being TRBD1 (5 bases). Germline V gene sequence: CDR1 SGHRS, CDR2 YFSETQ. V was shortened by 4 bases and J by 0 bases, with 16 bases between the two germline ends. The CDR3 spans 16 residues. Written as DNA, the CDR3 is TGCGCCAGCAGCCCTGCGTTGGGGGAGCCTAACTATGGCTACACCTTC. Its protein is CASSPALGEPNYGYTF.